This T cell receptor (beta chain) comes out of a study of blood T cell repertoires in COVID-19. Study summary: Sites in the United States, Italy and Spain provided acute and convalescent COVID-19 samples. Sample material is recorded as cDNA or gDNA derived from T cells, B-cell-depleted T cells, or PBMCs.

Data came from immunoSEQ multiplex PCR; TCRdb stores just in-frame clones and leaves some out. The sample has about 310,000 clones, approximately 85% seen once. Grouping used clinical history reported by participants in a survey and questionnaire. Symptom resolution, clearance, or two negative PCRs marked the recovered donors of Cohort 3. The source is a man younger than 40 who had recovered from COVID-19. The sequencing input was PBMCs or T cells enriched from blood (not recorded which).

The CDR3 nucleotides are TGTGCCAGCAGCTTAGCACAGGGGTACCTCCAAGAGACCCAGTACTTC. Amino acids: CASSLAQGYLQETQYF. The chain employs TRBV7-2 and TRBJ2-5; 7 nucleotides line up with TRBD1. Trimming removed 0 bases from V and 1 base from J; junction bases left unmatched: 5. CDR1 SGHTA and CDR2 FQGNSA come from the germline V gene. CDR3 length: 16 amino acids.